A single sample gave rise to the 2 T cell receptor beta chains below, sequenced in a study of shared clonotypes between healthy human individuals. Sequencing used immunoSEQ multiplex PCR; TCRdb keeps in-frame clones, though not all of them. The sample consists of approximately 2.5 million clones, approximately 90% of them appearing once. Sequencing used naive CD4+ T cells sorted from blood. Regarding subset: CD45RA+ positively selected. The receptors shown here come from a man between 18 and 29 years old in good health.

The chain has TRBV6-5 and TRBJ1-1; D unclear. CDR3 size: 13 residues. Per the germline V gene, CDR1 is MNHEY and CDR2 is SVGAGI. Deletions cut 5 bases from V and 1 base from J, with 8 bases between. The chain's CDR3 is CASSRHKNTEAFF. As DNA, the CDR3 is TGTGCCAGCAGTCGACATAAGAACACTGAAGCTTTCTTT.

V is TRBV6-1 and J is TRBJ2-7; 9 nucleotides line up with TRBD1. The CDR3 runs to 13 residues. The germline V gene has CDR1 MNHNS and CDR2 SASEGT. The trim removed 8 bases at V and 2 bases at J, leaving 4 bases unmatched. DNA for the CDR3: TGTGCCAGCGGCCGGGACAGGGCCTACGAGCAGTACTTC. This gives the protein CASGRDRAYEQYF.